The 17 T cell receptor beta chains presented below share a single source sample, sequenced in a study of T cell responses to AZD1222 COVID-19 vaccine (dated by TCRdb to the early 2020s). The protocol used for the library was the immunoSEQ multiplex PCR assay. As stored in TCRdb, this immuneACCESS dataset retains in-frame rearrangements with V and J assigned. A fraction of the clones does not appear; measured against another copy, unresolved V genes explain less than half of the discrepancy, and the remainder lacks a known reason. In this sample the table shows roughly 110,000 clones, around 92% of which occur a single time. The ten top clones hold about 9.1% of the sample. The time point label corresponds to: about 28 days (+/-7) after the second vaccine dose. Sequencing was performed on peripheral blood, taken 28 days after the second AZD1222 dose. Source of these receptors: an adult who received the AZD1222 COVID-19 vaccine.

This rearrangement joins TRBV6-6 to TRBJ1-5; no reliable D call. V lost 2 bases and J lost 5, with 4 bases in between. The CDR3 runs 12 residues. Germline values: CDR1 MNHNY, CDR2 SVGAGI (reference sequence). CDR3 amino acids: CASSYPDQPQHF. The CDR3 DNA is TGTGCCAGCAGTTACCCAGATCAGCCCCAGCATTTT.

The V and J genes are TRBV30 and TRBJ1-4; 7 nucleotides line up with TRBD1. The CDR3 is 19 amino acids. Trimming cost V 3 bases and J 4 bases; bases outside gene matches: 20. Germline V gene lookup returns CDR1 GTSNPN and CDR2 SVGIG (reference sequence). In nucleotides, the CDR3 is TGTGCCTGGAGCGATTTCAACCGGGACAGCGCATCGGGTAATGAAAAACTGTTTTTT. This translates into CAWSDFNRDSASGNEKLFF.

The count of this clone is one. CDR3 loop: CASSLEAENSPLHF. The CDR3 DNA is TGTGCCAGCAGCTTGGAGGCAGAGAATTCACCCCTCCACTTT. V usage is TRBV7-6 and J usage is TRBJ1-6; no clear D. This CDR3 comprises 14 residues. Germline CDR1 and CDR2: SGHVS and FNYEAQ. The V gene lost 3 bases and the J gene lost 7 bases, with 10 bases spanning the gap.

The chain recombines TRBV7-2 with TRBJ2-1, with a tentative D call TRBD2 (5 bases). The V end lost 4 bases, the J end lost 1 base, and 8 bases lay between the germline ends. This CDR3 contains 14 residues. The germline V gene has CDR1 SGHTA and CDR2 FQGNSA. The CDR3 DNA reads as TGTGCCAGCAGCTCCAGGACTTCCTACAATGAGCAGTTCTTC. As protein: CASSSRTSYNEQFF.

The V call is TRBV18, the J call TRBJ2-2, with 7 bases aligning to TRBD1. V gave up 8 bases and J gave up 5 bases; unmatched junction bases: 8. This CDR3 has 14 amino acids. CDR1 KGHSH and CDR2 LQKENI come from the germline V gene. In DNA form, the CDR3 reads TGTGCCAGCCCTGGACAGGAAAGGACCGGGGAGCTGTTTTTT. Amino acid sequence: CASPGQERTGELFF.

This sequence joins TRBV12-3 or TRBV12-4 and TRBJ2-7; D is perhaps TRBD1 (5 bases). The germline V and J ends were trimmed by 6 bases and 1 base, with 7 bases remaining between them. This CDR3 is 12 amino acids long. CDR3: CASRAGSYEQYF. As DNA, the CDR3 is TGTGCCAGCAGAGCAGGGTCCTACGAGCAGTACTTC.

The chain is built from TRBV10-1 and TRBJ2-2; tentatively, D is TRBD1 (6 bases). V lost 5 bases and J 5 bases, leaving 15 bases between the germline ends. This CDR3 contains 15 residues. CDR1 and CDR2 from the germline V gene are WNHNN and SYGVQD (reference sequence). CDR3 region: CASSNRVGGTGELFF. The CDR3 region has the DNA TGCGCCAGCAGTAACAGGGTTGGGGGTACCGGGGAGCTGTTTTTT.

The DNA of the CDR3 is TGTGCCAGCAGCTTCCCATATAATTCACCCCTCCACTTT. Protein sequence: CASSFPYNSPLHF. The chain carries TRBV7-2 and TRBJ1-6; D is uncertain. V lost 3 bases and J 4 bases, leaving 4 bases between the germline ends. CDR3 length: 13 amino acids. CDR1 and CDR2 from the germline V gene are SGHTA and FQGNSA.

CDR3 bases: TGTGCCAGCAGCTTGGTGTCTGGGGGGGGTAAATATTACAATGAGCAGTTCTTC. It yields the protein CASSLVSGGGKYYNEQFF. V usage is TRBV5-8 and J usage is TRBJ2-1; TRBD2 aligns across 7 bases. The J segment lost 4 bases and the V segment lost 0 bases, leaving 13 bases of the junction unmatched. Looked up from germline, CDR1 is SGHTS and CDR2 is YDEGEE. There are 18 residues in the CDR3.

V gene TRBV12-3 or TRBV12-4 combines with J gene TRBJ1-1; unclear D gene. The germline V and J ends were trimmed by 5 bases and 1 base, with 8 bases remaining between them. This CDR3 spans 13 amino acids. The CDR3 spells CASSLTANTEAFF. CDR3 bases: TGTGCCAGCAGTCTGACGGCGAACACTGAAGCTTTCTTT.

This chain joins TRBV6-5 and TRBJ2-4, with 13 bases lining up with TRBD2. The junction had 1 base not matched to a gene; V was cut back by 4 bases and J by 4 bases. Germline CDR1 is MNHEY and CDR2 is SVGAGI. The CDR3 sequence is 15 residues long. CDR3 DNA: TGTGCCAGCAGTTGGACTAGCGGGGGTAAAAACATTCAGTACTTC. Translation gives CASSWTSGGKNIQYF.

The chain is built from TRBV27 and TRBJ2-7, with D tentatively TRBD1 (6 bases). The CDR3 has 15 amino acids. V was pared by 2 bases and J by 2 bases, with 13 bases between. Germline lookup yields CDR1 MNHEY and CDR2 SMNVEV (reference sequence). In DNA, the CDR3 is TGTGCCAGCAGTTTAGCAGGGGATAGTGCCTACGAGCAGTACTTC. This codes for CASSLAGDSAYEQYF.

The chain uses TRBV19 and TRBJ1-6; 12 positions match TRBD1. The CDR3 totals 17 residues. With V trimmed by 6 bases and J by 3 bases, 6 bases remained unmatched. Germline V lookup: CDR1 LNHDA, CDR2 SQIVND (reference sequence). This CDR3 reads CASSPGQGAVYNSPLHF. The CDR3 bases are TGTGCCAGTAGCCCGGGACAGGGGGCAGTCTATAATTCACCCCTCCACTTT.

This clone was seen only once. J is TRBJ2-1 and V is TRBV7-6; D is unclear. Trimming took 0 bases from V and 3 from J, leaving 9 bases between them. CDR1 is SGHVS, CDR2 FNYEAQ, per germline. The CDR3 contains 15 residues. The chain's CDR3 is CASSLAQGNYNEQFF. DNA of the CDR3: TGTGCCAGCAGCTTAGCCCAAGGTAACTACAATGAGCAGTTCTTC.

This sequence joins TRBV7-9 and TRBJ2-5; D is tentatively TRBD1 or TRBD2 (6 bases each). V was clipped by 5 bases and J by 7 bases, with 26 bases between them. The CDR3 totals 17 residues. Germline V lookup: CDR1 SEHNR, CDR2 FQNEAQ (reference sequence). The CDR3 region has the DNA TGTGCCAGCAGCACAGGTCGCGATAGGGGGGATACGGTGACCCAGTACTTC. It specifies CASSTGRDRGDTVTQYF.

CDR3 coding DNA: TGTGCCAGCAGTCCTGGACAGGGTGGCTACACCTTC. This translates into CASSPGQGGYTF. The genes are TRBV27 and TRBJ1-2, with 8 bases identical to TRBD1. Germline values: CDR1 MNHEY, CDR2 SMNVEV (reference sequence). This CDR3 region has 12 residues. The V and J ends lost 5 bases and 7 bases, in that order; junction bases with no gene match: 3.

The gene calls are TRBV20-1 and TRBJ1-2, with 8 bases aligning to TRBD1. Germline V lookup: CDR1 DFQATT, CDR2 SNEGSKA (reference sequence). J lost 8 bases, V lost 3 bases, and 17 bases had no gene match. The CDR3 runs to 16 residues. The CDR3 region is CSASDSGGGLLKGYTF. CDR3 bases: TGCAGTGCTAGTGATTCAGGGGGCGGGCTCCTGAAGGGCTACACCTTC.